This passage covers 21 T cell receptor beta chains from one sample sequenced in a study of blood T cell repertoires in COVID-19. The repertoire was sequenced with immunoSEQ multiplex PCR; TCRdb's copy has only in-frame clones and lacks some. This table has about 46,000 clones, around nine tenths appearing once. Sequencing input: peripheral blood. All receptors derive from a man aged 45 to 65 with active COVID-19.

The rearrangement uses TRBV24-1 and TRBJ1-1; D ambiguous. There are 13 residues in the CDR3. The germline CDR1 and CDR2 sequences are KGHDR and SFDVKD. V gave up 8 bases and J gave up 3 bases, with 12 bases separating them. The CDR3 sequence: CATNQDGDTEAFF. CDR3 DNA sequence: TGTGCCACCAACCAGGACGGGGACACTGAAGCTTTCTTT.

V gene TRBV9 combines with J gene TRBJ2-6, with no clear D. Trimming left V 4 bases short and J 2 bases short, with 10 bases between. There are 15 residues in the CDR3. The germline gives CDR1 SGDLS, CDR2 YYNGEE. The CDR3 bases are TGTGCCAGCAGCCCTCAACCGGCTGGGGCCAACGTCCTGACTTTC. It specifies CASSPQPAGANVLTF.

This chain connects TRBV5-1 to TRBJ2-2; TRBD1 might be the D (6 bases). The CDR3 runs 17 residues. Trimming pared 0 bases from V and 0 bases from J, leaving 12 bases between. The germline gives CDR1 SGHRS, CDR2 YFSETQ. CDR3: CASSLGSTGTNTGELFF. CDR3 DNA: TGCGCCAGCAGCTTGGGCTCCACAGGGACGAACACCGGGGAGCTGTTTTTT.

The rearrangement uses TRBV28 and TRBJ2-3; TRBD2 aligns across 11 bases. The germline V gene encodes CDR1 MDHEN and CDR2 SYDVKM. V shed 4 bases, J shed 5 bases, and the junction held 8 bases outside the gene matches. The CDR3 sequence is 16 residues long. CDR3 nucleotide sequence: TGTGCCAGCAGTTGGACTCTAGCGGGAGGTGAAGATACGCAGTATTTT. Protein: CASSWTLAGGEDTQYF.

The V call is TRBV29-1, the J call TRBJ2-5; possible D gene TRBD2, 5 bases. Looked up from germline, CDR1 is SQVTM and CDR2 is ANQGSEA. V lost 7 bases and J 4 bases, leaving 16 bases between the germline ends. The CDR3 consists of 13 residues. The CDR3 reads CSAPFGSGETQYF. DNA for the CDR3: TGCAGCGCCCCGTTTGGGAGCGGAGAGACCCAGTACTTC.

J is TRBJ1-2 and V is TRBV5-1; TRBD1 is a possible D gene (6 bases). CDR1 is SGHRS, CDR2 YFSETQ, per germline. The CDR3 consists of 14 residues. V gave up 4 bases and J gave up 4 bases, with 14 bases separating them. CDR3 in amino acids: CASSDKQGGYGYTF. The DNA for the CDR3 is TGCGCCAGCAGCGACAAACAGGGTGGCTATGGCTACACCTTC.

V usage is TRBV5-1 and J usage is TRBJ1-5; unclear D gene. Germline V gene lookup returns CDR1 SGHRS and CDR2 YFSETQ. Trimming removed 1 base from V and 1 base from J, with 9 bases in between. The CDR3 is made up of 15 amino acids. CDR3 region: CASSLFQQSNQPQHF. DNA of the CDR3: TGCGCCAGCAGCTTGTTCCAACAGAGCAATCAGCCCCAGCATTTT.

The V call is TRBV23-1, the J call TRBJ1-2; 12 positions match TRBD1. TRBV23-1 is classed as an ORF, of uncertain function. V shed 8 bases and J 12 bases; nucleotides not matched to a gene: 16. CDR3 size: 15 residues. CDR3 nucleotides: TGCGCCAGCGACCCCCTCCGGGACAGGGGGCACGGCAACACCTTC. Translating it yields CASDPLRDRGHGNTF.

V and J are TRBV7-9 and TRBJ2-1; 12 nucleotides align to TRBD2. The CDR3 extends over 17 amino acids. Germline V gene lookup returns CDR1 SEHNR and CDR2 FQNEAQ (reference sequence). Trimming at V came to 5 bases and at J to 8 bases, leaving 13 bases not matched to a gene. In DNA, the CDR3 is TGTGCCAGCAGCCCCAGCCGACTAGCGGGGGACGAGGATGAGCAGTTCTTC. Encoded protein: CASSPSRLAGDEDEQFF.

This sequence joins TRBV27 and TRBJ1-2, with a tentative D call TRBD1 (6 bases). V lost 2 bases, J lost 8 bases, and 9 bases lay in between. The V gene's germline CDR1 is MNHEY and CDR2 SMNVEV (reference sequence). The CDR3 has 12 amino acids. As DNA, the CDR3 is TGTGCCAGCAGTTTAAATGGGGGCGGCTACACCTTC. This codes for CASSLNGGGYTF.

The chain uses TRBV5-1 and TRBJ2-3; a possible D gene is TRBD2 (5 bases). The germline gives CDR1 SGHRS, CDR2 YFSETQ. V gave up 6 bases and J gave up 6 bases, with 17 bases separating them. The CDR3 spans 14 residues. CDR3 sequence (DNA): TGCGCCAGCAAAGGCGGGCTGGGCGGGGATACGCAGTATTTT. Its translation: CASKGGLGGDTQYF. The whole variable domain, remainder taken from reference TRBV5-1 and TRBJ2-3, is KAGVTQTPRYLIKTRGQQVTLSCSPISGHRSVSWYQQTPGQGLQFLFEYFSETQRNKGNFPGRFSGRQFSNSRSEMNVSTLELGDSALYLCASKGGLGGDTQYFGPGTRLTVL.

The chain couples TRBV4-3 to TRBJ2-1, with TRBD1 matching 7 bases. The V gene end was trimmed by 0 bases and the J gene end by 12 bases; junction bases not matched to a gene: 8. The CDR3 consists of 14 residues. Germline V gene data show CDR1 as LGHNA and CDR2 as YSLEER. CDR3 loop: CASSQEVTGDGQFF. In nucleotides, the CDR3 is TGCGCCAGCAGCCAAGAGGTTACAGGGGATGGGCAGTTCTTC.

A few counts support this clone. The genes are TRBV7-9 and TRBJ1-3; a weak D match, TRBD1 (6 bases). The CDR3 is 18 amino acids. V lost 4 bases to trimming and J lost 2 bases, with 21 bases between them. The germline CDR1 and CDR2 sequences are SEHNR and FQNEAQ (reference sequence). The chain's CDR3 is CASSWTEGFGYPGNTIYF. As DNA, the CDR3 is TGTGCCAGCAGCTGGACAGAAGGCTTTGGCTATCCTGGAAACACCATATATTTT.

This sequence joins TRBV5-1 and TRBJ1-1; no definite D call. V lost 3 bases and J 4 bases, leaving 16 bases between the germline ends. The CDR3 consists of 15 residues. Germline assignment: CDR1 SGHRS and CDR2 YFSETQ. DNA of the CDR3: TGCGCCAGCAGCTCCCTTCAAAGTCCGGGCACTGAAGCTTTCTTT. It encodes CASSSLQSPGTEAFF.

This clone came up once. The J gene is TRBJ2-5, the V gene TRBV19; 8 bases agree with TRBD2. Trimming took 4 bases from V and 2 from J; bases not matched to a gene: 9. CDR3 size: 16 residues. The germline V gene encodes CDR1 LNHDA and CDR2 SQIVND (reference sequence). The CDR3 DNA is TGTGCCAGTAGTAATCATGGCGGGGGGAATCAAGAGACCCAGTACTTC. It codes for CASSNHGGGNQETQYF.

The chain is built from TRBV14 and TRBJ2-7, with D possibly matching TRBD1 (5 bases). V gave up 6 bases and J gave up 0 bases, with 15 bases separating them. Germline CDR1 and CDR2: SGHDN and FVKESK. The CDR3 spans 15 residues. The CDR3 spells CASSPTTGFSYEQYF. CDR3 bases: TGTGCCAGCAGTCCAACTACAGGTTTCTCCTACGAGCAGTACTTC.

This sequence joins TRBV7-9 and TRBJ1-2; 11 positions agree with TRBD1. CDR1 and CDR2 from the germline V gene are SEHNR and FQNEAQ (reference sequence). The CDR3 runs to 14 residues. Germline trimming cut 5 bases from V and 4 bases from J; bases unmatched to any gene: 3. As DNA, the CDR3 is TGTGCCAGCAGCCGGGACAGGGGGGGCTATGGCTACACCTTC. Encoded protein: CASSRDRGGYGYTF.

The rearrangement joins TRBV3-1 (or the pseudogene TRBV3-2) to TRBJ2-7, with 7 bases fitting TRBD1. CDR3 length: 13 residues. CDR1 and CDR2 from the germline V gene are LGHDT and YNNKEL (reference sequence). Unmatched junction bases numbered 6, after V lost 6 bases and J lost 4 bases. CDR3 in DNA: TGTGCCAGCAGTCAGGGGGTCGGGTACGAGCAGTACTTC. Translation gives CASSQGVGYEQYF.

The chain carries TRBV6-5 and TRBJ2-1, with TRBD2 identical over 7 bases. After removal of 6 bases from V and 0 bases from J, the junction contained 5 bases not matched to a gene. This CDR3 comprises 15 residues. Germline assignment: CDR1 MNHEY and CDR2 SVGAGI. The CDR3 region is CASSGPSGSYNEQFF. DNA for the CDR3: TGTGCCAGCAGCGGTCCTAGCGGCTCCTACAATGAGCAGTTCTTC.

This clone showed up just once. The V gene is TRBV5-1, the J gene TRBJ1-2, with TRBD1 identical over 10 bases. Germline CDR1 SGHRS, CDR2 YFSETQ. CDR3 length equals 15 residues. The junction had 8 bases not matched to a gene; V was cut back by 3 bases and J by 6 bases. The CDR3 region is CASSSISGQGNGYTF. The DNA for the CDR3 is TGCGCCAGCAGCTCAATATCGGGACAGGGGAATGGCTACACCTTC.

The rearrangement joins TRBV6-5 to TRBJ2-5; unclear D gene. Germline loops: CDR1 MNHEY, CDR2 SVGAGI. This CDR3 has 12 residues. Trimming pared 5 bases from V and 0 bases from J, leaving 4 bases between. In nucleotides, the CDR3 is TGTGCCAGCAGTCGGTACCAAGAGACCCAGTACTTC. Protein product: CASSRYQETQYF.